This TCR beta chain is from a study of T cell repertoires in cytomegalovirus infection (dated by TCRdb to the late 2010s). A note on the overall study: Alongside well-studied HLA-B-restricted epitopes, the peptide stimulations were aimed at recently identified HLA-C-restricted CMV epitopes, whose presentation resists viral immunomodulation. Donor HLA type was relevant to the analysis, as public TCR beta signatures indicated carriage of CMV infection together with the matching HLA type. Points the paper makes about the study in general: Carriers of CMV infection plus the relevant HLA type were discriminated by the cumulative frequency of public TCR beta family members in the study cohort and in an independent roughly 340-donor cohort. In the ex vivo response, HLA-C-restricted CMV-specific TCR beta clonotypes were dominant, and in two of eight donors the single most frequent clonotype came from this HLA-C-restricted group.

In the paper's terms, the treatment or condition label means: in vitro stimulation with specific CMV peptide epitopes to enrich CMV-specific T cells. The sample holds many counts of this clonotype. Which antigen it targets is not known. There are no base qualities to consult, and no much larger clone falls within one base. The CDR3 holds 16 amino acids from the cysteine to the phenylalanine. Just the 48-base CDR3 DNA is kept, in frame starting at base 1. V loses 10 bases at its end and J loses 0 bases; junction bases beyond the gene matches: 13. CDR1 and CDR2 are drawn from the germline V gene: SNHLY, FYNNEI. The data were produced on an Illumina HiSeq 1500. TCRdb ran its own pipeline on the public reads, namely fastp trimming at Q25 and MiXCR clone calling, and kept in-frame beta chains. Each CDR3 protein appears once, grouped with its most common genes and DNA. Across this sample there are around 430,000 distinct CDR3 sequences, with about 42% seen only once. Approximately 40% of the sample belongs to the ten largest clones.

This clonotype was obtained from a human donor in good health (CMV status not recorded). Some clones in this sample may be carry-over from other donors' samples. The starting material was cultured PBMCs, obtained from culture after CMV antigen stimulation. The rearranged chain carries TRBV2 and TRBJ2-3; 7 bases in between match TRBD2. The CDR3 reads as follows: CAIPSGSLTSTDTQYF. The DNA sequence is TGTGCCATCCCTAGCGGTTCCCTAACTAGCACAGATACGCAGTATTTT.